This TCR beta chain was sequenced during a study of identical twins listed by TCRdb under 2016. For context, the study as a whole: TCR alpha and beta repertoires from monozygotic twins, unrelated adults of various ages and cord blood were deep-sequenced to test whether fetal clonotypes persist. Replicate twin experiments were performed at different times using different library preparation protocols to rule out contamination. Overall results and qualifications from the work: Fewer insertions were carried by abundant cord blood beta clonotypes, a similar but weaker trend appeared in young adult naive repertoires, and no such trend appeared in memory repertoires. A weaker excess of twin sharing was found in beta out-of-frame sequences because the signal-to-noise ratio was lowered by fewer shared sequences. Because the same donors could not be followed over many years, the conclusions relied on cross-sectional statistical analysis. Out-of-frame TCR alpha sharing in monozygotic twins was systematically underestimated by recombination models, whereas sharing between unrelated individuals was in agreement with the recombination models. Out-of-frame TCR alpha sequences shared between twins showed an excess of low generation-probability sequences compared with coincidental sharing between unrelated individuals. Invariant T cells such as MAIT and iNKT could partly confound zero-insertion analyses, though diverse VJ usage argued against this for most clonotypes.

Only healthy Caucasian donors were included. The twin cohort consisted of three pairs of female monozygotic twins, all aged about 18 to 30 years. CD4+ and CD8+ T cell populations were isolated with positive isolation kits from Invitrogen. Of note for this clonotype: No cognate antigen has been identified for it. Base qualities were left out, and no much larger clone turns up one base away.

The library was obtained by 5' RACE. Sequencing was performed on an Illumina HiSeq 2000. Template switching introduced a universal primer binding site; the final cDNA contained a unique molecular identifier, enabling accurate counting of TCR cDNA molecules. Specific primers in the conserved constant-segment region were used to synthesize first-strand cDNA for TCR alpha and beta chains. To control for contamination, every cDNA library carried two barcodes: a SMART-Mk sample barcode plus Illumina barcodes. Two successive PCR steps introduced TruSeq adapter sequences along with Illumina sample barcodes. The Illumina HiSeq platform was used with custom primers to sequence TCR alpha and beta cDNA libraries. In the authors' own workflow: Unique molecular identifiers were extracted from raw reads with MiGEC, and CDR3 positions were determined with MiXCR. For each individual, recombination models were inferred using an EM algorithm with the repgenHMM and IGoR tools. The analysis of shared clonotypes was done with the tcR package in R, with sharing normalized by the product of cloneset sizes. To study raw recombination free of thymic and clonal selection effects, out-of-frame nonproductive sequences were analyzed. TCRdb redid the processing of the public reads, applying fastp at Q25 and MiXCR, and retained in-frame beta chains. Identical CDR3 protein sequences are pooled into one entry, listed with their most common genes and DNA. The V and J calls and clone size are TCRdb's, not the authors'. A total of roughly 280,000 distinct CDR3 sequences appear in this sample, roughly 10% of them only once. Around 7.1% of the sample is held by the ten biggest clonotypes.

The sample also formed part of further work on yellow fever vaccine responses in identical twins. The second study reports: According to the authors, the vaccine-induced T cell response in identical twins seemed to be partly convergent and partly specific to each individual. Focusing on identical twins, the study followed the T cell clones that responded to the vaccine, and did so with precision.

Sample: CD8+ T cells sorted from blood. The receptor was derived from a woman under 30 in good health.

The CDR3 protein: CASSPNLAQSSYNEQFF. The nucleotide sequence is given as TGTGCCAGCAGTCCCAACCTAGCGCAAAGCTCCTACAATGAGCAGTTCTTC. The chain is made from TRBV27 and TRBJ2-1, with TRBD2 as a weak D call on 6 bases. The CDR3 has 17 amino acids, counting the end cysteine and phenylalanine. Only CDR3 DNA is held: 51 bases, read in frame from base 1. CDR1 and CDR2 are read off the germline V gene (reference sequence) as MNHEY and SMNVEV. V is reduced by 5 bases and J by 0 bases, leaving a spacing of 17 bases between them.